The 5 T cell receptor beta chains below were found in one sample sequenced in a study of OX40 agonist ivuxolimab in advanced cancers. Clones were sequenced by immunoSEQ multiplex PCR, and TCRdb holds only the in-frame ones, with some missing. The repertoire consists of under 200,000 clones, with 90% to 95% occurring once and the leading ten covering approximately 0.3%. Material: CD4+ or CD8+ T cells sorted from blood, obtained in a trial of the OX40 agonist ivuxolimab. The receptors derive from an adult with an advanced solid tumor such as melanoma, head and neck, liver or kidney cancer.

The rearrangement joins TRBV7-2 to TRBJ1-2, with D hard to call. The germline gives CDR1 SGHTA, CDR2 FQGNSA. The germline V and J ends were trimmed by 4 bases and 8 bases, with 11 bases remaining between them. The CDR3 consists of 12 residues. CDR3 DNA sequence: TGTGCCAGCAGCTCGATGACTGCCGGCTACACCTTC. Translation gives CASSSMTAGYTF.

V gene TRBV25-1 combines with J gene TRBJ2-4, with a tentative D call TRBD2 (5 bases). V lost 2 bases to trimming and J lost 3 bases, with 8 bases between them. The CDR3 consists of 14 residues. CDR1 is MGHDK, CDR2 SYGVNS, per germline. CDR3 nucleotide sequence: TGTGCCAGCAGTGAACGGGGTATCAAAAACATTCAGTACTTC. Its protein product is CASSERGIKNIQYF.

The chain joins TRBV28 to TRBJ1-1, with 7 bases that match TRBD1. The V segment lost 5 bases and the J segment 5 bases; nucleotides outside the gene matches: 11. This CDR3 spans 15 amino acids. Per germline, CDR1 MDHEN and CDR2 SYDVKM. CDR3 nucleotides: TGTGCCAGCAGTCCGACAGGGCGAGTTAATACTGAAGCTTTCTTT. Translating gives CASSPTGRVNTEAFF.

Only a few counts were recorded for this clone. CDR3 protein: CSVSGRMNTEAFF. The CDR3 DNA reads TGCAGCGTTTCGGGGAGGATGAACACTGAAGCTTTCTTT. The chain recombines TRBV29-1 with TRBJ1-1; D call uncertain. The CDR3 sequence is 13 residues long. Germline CDR1 reads SQVTM; CDR2 reads ANQGSEA. Trimming stripped 5 bases from V and 0 bases from J, with 10 bases between.

This CDR3 reads CASSQAGTGYNSPLHF. Here the CDR3 DNA reads TGCGCCAGCAGCCAAGCCGGGACAGGGTATAATTCACCCCTCCACTTT. The chain has TRBV4-3 and TRBJ1-6; 9 bases are a match to TRBD1. Germline V lookup: CDR1 LGHNA, CDR2 YSLEER. Trimming cost V 1 base and J 4 bases; bases outside gene matches: 2. This CDR3 is 16 amino acids long.